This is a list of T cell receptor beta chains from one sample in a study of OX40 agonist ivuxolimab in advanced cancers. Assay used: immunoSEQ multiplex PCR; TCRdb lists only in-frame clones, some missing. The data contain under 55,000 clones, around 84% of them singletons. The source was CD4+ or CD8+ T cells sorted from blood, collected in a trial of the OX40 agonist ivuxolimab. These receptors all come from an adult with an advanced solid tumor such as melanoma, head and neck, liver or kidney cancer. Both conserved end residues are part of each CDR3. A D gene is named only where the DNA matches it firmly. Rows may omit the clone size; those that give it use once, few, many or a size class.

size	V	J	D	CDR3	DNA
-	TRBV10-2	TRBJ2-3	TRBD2	CASSQTSALVTDTQYF	TGCGCCAGCAGTCAAACTAGCGCCCTGGTGACAGATACGCAGTATTTT
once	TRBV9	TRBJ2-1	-	CASSVETALSYNEQFF	TGTGCCAGCAGCGTAGAGACGGCCCTCTCCTACAATGAGCAGTTCTTC
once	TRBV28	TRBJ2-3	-	CASSFDTSTDTQYF	TGTGCCAGCAGTTTTGACACTAGCACAGATACGCAGTATTTT
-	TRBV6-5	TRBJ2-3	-	CASSYFPRRGTDTQYF	TGTGCCAGCAGTTATTTCCCTAGGAGGGGGACCGATACGCAGTATTTT
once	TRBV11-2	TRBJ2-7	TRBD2	CASSLASGSWYEQYF	TGTGCCAGCAGCTTGGCTAGCGGGAGTTGGTACGAGCAGTACTTC
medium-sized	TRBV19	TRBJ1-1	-	CASSIRDGMNTEAFF	TGTGCCAGTAGTATAAGGGACGGGATGAACACTGAAGCTTTCTTT
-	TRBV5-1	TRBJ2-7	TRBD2	CASSGTSFPYEQYF	TGCGCCAGCAGCGGGACTAGCTTCCCCTACGAGCAGTACTTC
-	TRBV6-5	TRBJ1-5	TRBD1	CASSYYRGWRGPQHF	TGTGCCAGCAGTTACTACAGGGGATGGCGCGGGCCCCAGCATTTT
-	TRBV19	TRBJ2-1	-	CATLYPRPGLVRNEQFF	TGTGCCACCCTATATCCCCGTCCGGGATTGGTGCGTAATGAGCAGTTCTTC
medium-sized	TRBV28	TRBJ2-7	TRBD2	CASSSPRGGTSGTYEQYF	TGTGCCAGCAGTTCCCCTCGGGGTGGGACTAGCGGAACCTACGAGCAGTACTTC
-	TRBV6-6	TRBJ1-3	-	CASSTTDYRTGNTIYF	TGTGCCAGCAGTACGACGGATTACCGAACCGGAAACACCATATATTTT
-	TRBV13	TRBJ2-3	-	CASEDVDSTDTQYF	TGTGCCAGCGAGGACGTAGACAGCACAGATACGCAGTATTTT
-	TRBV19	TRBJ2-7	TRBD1	CASSVRTGDYEQYF	TGTGCCAGTAGTGTCAGGACAGGGGACTACGAGCAGTACTTC
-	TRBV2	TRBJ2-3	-	CASKGIGTDTQYF	TGTGCCAGCAAAGGCATCGGCACAGATACGCAGTATTTT
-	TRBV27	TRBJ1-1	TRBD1	CASRGTGGRTEAFF	TGTGCCAGCAGAGGGACAGGGGGCCGGACTGAAGCTTTCTTT